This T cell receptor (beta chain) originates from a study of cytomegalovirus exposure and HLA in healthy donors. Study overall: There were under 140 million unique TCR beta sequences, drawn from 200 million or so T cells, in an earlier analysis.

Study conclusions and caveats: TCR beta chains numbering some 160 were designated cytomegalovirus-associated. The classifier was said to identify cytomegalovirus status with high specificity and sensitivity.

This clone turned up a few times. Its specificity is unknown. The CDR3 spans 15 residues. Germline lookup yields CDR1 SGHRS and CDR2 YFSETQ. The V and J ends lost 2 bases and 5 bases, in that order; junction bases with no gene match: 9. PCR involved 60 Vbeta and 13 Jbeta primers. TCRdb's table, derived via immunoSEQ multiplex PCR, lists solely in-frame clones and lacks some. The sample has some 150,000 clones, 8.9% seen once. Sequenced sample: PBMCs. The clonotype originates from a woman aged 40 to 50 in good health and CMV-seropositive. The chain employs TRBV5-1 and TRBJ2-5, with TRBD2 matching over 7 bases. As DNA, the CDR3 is TGCGCCAGCAGCTTATCCGGGACTACCAGGGAGACCCAGTACTTC. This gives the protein CASSLSGTTRETQYF.